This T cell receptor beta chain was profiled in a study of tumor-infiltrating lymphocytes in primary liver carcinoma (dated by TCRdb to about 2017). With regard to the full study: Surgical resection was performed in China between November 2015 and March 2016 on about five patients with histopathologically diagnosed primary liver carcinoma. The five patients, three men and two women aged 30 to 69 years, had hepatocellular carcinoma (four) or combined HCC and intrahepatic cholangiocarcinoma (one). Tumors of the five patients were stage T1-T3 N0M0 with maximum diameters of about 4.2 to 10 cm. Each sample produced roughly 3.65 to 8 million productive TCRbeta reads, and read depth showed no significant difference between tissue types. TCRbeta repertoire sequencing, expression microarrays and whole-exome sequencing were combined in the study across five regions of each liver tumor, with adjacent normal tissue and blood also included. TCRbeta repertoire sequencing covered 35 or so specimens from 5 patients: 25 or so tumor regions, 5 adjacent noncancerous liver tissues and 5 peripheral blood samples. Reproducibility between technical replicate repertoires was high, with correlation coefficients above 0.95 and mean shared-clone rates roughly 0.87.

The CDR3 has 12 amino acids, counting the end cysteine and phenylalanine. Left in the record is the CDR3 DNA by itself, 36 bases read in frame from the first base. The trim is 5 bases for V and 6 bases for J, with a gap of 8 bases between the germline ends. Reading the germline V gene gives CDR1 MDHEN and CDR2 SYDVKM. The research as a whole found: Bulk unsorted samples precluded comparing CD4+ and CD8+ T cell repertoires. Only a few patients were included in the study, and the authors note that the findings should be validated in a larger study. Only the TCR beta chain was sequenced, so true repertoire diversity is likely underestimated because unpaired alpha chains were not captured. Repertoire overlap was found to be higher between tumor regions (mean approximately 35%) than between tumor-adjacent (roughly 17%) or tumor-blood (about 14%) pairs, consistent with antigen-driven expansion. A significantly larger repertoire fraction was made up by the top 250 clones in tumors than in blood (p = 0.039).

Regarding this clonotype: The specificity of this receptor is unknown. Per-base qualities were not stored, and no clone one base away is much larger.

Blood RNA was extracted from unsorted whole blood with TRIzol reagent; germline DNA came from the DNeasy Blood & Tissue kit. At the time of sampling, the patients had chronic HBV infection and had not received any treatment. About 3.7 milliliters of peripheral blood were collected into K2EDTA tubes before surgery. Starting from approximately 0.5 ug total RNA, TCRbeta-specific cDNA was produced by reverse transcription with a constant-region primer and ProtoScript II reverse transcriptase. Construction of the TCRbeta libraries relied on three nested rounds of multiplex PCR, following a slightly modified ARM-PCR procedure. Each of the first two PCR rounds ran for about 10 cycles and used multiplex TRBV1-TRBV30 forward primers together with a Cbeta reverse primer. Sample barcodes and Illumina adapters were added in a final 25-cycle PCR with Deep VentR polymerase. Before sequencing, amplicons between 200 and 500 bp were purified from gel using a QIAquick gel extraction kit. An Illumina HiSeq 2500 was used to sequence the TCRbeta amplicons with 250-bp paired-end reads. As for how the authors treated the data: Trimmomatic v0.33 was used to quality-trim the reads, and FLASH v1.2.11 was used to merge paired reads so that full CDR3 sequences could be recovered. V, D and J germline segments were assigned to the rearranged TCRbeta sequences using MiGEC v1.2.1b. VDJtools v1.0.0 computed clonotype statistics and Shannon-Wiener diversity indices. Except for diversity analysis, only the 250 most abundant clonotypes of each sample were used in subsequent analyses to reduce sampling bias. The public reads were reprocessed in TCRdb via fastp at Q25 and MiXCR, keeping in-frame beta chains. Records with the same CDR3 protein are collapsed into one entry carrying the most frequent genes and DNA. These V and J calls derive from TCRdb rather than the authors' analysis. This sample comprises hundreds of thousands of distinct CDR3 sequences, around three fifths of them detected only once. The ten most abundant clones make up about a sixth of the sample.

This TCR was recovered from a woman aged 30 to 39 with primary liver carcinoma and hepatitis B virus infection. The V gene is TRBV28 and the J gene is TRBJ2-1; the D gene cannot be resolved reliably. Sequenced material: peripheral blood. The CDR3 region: CASSPEFNEQFF. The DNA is TGTGCCAGCAGTCCCGAATTCAATGAGCAGTTCTTC.